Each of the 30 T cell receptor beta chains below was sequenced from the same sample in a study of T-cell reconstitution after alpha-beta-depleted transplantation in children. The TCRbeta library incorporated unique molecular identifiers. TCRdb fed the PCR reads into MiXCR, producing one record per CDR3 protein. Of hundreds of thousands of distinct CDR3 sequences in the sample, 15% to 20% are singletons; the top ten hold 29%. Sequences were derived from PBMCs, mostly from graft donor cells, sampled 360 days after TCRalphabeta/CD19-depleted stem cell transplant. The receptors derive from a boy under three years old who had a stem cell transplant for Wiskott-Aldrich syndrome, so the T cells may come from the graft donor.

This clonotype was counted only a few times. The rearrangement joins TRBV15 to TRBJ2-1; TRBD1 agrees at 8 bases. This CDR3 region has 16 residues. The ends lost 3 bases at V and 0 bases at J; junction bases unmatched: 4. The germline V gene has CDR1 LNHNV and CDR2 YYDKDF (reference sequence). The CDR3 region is CATSRRGQGSYNEQFF. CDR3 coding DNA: TGTGCCACCAGCAGGCGCGGACAGGGCTCCTACAATGAGCAGTTCTTC.

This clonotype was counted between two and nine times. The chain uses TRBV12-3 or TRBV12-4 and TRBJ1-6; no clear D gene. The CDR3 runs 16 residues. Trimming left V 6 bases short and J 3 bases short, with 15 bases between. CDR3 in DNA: TGTGCCAGCAGCTCCGGTCCGATGGGCTATAATTCACCCCTCCACTTT. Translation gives CASSSGPMGYNSPLHF.

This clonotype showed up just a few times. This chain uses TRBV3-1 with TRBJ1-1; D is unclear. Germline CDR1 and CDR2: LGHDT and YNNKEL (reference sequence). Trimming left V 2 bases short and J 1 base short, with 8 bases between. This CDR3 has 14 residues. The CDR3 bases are TGTGCCAGCAGCCAATTTGGACGGAACACTGAAGCTTTCTTT. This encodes CASSQFGRNTEAFF.

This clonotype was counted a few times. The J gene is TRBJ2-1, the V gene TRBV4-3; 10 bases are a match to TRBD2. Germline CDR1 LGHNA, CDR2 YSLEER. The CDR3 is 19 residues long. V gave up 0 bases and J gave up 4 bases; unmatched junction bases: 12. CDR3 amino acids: CASSQDWLAGVGSYNEQFF. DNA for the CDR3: TGCGCCAGCAGCCAAGATTGGCTAGCGGGAGTGGGGTCATACAATGAGCAGTTCTTC.

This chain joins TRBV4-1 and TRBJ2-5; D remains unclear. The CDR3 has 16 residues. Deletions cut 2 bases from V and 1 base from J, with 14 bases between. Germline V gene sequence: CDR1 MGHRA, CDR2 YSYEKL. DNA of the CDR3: TGCGCCAGCAGCCAAAGGGATAACCAACGCCAAGAGACCCAGTACTTC. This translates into CASSQRDNQRQETQYF.

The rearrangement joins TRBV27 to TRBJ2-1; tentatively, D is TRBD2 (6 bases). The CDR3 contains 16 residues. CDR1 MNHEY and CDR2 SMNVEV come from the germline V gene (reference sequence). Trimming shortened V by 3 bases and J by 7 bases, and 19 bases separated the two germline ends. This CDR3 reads CASSFLRDWLRNEQFF. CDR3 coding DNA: TGTGCCAGCAGTTTCCTCCGGGACTGGCTCCGAAATGAGCAGTTCTTC.

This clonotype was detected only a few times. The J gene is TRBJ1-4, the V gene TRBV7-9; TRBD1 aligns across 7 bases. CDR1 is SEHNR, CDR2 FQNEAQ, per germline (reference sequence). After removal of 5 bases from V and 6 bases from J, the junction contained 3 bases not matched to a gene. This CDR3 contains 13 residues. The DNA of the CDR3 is TGTGCCAGCAGCACGGGGACAGATGAAAAACTGTTTTTT. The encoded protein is CASSTGTDEKLFF.

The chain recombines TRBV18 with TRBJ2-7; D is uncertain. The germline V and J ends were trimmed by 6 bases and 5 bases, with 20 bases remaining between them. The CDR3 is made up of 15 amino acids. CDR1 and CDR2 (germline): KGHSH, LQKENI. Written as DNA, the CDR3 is TGTGCCAGCTCTTCCCCCAGTAAGGGATACAACGAGCAGTACTTC. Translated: CASSSPSKGYNEQYF. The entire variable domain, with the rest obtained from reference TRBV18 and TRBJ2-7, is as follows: NAGVMQNPRHLVRRRGQEARLRCSPMKGHSHVYWYRQLPEEGLKFMVYLQKENIIDESGMPKERFSAEFPKEGPSILRIQQVVRGDSAAYFCASSSPSKGYNEQYFGPGTRLTVT.

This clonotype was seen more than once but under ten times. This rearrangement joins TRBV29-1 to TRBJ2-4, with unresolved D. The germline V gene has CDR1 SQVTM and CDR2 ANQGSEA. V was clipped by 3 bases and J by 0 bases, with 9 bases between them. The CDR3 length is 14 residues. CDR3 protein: CSVERLIAKNIQYF. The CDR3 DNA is TGCAGCGTTGAGCGGCTTATAGCCAAAAACATTCAGTACTTC.

Here the CDR3 reads CSVPLGQWYQETQYF. DNA of the CDR3: TGCAGCGTCCCCTTGGGACAGTGGTACCAAGAGACCCAGTACTTC. V gene TRBV29-1 combines with J gene TRBJ2-5, with 7 nucleotides matching TRBD1. V was pared by 6 bases and J by 0 bases, with 10 bases of the junction left unmatched. The V gene's germline CDR1 is SQVTM and CDR2 ANQGSEA. The CDR3 is made up of 15 amino acids.

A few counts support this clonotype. This CDR3 is CASSLEGTGTDTQYF. The CDR3 DNA follows: TGCGCCAGCAGCTTGGAGGGGACAGGGACAGATACGCAGTATTTT. V and J are TRBV5-1 and TRBJ2-3, with 9 bases that match TRBD1. CDR3 length equals 15 residues. CDR1 is SGHRS, CDR2 YFSETQ, per germline. The ends lost 0 bases at V and 3 bases at J; junction bases unmatched: 2.

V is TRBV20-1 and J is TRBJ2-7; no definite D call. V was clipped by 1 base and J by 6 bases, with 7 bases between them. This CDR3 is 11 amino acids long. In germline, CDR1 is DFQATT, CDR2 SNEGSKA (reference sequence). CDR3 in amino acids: CSARVVSEQYF. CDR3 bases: TGCAGTGCTAGAGTGGTCAGCGAGCAGTACTTC.

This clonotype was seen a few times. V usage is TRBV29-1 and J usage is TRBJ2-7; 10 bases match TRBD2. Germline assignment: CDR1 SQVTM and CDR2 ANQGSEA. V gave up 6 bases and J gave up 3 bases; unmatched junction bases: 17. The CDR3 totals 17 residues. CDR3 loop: CSVLSGRASRSLYEQYF. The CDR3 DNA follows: TGCAGCGTCCTAAGCGGGAGGGCCTCCCGCTCCCTCTACGAGCAGTACTTC.

In nucleotides, the CDR3 is TGTGCCAGCAGCTTATTGTGGGGGGCCAACGAAGAGACCCAGTACTTC. Protein: CASSLLWGANEETQYF. The V call is TRBV7-2, the J call TRBJ2-5; the D call may be TRBD1 or TRBD2 (6 bases each). The V gene's germline CDR1 is SGHTA and CDR2 FQGNSA. The germline V and J ends were trimmed by 2 bases and 3 bases, with 16 bases remaining between them. This CDR3 spans 16 amino acids.

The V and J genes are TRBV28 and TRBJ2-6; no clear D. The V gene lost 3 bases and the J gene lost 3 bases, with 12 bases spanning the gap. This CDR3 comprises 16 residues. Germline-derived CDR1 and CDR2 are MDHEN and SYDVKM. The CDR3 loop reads CASSFSPPLGANVLTF. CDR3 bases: TGTGCCAGCAGTTTTTCGCCTCCCCTTGGGGCCAACGTCCTGACTTTC.

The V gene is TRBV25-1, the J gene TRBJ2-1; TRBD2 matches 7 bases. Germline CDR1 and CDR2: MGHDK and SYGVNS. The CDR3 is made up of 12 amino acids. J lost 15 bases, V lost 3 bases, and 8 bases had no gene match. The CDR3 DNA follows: TGTGCCAGCAGTGATGGAGCAGGGAGGGTGTTCTTC. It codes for CASSDGAGRVFF.

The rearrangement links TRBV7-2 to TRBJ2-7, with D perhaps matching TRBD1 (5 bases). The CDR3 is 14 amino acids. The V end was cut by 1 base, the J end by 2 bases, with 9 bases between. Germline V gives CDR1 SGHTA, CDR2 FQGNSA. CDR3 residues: CASSLGRDTYEQYF. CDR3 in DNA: TGTGCCAGCAGCTTAGGCAGGGATACCTACGAGCAGTACTTC.

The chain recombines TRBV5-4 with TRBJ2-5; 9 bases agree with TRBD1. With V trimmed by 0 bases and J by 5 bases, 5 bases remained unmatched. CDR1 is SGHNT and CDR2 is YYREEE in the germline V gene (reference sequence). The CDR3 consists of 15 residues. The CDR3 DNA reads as TGTGCCAGCAGCTTGGCCGGGACAGGGAGTGAGACCCAGTACTTC. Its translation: CASSLAGTGSETQYF.

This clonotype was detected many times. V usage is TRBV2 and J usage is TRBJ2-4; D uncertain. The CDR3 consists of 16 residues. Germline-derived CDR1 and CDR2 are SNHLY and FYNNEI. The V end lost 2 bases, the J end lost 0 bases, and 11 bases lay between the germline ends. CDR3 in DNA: TGTGCCAGCAGTGAACGCCTGTCACTAGCCAAAAACATTCAGTACTTC. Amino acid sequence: CASSERLSLAKNIQYF.

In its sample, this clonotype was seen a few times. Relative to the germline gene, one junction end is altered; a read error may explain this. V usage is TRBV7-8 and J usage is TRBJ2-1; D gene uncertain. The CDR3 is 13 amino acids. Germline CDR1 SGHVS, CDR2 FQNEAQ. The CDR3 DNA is TGTGCCAGCAGCTTAACAGTTTACAGTGAGCAGTTCTTC. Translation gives CASSLTVYSEQFF.

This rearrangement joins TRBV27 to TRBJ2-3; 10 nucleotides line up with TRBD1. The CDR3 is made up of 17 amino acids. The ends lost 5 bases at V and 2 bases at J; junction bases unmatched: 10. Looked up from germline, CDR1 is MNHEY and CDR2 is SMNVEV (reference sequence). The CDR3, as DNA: TGTGCCAGCAGTCAAATACCGGGACAGGGGTCCACAGATACGCAGTATTTT. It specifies CASSQIPGQGSTDTQYF.

The CDR3 region has the DNA TGCGCCAGCAGCCAAGAGAGCGGAGAAGCCAAAAACATTCAGTACTTC. It specifies CASSQESGEAKNIQYF. The rearrangement links TRBV4-3 to TRBJ2-4; the D gene is possibly TRBD2 (5 bases). Germline V gene lookup returns CDR1 LGHNA and CDR2 YSLEER. The CDR3 has 16 residues. Trimming took off 0 bases at V and 0 bases at J, with 9 bases between the two ends.

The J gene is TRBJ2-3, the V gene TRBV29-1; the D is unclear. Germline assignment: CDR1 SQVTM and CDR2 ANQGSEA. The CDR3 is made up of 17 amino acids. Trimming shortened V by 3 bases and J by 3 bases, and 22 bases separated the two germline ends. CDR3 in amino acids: CSVEKSTLGIPTDTQYF. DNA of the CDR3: TGCAGCGTTGAGAAATCTACCTTAGGGATTCCGACAGATACGCAGTATTTT.

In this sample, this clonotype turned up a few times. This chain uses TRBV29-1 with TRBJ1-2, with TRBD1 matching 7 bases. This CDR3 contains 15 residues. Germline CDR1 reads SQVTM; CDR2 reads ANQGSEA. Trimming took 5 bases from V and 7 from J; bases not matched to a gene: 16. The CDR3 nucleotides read TGCAGCGTTAAAACCAGGGGGGGCCAACCCTTTGGCTACACCTTC. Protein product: CSVKTRGGQPFGYTF.

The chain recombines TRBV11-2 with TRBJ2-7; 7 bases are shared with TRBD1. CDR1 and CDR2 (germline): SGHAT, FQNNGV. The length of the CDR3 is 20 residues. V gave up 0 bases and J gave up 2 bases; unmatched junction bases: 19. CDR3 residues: CASSLEGGRGYRFGTYEQYF. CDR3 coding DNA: TGTGCCAGCAGCTTAGAAGGTGGCAGGGGGTACCGATTCGGAACCTACGAGCAGTACTTC.

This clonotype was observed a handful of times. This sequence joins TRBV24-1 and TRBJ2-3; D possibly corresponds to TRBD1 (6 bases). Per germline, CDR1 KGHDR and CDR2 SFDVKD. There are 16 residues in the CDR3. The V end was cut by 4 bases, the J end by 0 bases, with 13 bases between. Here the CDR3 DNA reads TGTGCCACCAGTGACCGCCGGACAGCTAGCACAGATACGCAGTATTTT. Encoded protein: CATSDRRTASTDTQYF.

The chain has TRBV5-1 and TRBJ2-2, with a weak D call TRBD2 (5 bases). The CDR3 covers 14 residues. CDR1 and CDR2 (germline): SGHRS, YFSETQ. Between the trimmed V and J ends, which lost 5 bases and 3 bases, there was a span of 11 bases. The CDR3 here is CASSYRGYTGELFF. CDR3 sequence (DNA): TGCGCCAGCAGTTACCGAGGGTACACCGGGGAGCTGTTTTTT.

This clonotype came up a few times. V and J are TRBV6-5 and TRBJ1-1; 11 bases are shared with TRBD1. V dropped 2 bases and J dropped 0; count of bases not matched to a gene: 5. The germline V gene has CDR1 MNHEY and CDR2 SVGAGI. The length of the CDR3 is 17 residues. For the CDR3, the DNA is TGTGCCAGCAGTTACCTCGGGACAGGGGGGGTGAACACTGAAGCTTTCTTT. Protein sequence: CASSYLGTGGVNTEAFF.

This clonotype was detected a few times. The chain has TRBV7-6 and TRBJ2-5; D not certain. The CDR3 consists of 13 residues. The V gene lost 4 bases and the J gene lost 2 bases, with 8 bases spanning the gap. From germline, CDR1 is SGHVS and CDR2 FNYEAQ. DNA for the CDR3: TGTGCCAGCAGCTCGAGGCTGCAAGAGACCCAGTACTTC. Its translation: CASSSRLQETQYF.

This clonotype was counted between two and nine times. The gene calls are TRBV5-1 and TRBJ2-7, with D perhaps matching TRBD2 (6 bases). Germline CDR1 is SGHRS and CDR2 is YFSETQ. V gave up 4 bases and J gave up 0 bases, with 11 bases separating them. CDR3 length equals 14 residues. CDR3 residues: CASSRFGSSYEQYF. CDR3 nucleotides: TGCGCCAGCAGCAGGTTCGGGAGCTCCTACGAGCAGTACTTC.